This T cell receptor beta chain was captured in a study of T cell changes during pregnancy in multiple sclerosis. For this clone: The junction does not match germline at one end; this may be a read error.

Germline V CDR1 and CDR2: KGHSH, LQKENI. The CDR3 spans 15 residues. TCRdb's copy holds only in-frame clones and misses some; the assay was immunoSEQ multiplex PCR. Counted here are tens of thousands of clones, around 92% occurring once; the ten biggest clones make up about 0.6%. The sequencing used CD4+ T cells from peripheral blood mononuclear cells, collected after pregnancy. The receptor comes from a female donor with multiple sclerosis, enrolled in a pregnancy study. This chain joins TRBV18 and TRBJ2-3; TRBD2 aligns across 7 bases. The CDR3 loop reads CASSPLAMDPDTQYF. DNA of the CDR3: TGTGCCAGCTCCCCACTAGCGATGGACCCAGATACGCAGTATTTT.